The 10 T cell receptor beta chains listed next were all sequenced from one sample in a study of identical twins. MiXCR, applied by TCRdb to the 5' RACE reads, yields one record per CDR3 protein. The data contain approximately 630,000 distinct CDR3 sequences, under 8.5% of them singletons. This same sample was also part of a study on yellow fever vaccine responses in identical twins.

The sample consisted of PBMCs. The source is a woman between 18 and 29 years old in good health.

This clonotype was seen more than once but under ten times. V and J are TRBV18 and TRBJ2-6, with TRBD1 as a possible D gene (6 bases). Trimming cost V 3 bases and J 0 bases, with 15 bases left between them. CDR3 size: 18 residues. Germline CDR1 reads KGHSH; CDR2 reads LQKENI. CDR3 coding DNA: TGTGCCAGCTCACCCCCCAGGGGCATCGCCTCTGGGGCCAACGTCCTGACTTTC. Residues: CASSPPRGIASGANVLTF.

As for this clonotype: This may come from a read error, since a much larger clone is one base off. V and J are TRBV6-5 and TRBJ2-2, with TRBD1 matching 10 bases. V lost 4 bases and J lost 4; bases outside the gene matches: 3. Germline V gives CDR1 MNHEY, CDR2 SVGAGI. The CDR3 totals 15 residues. CDR3 protein: CASSSWTGGTGELFF. Here the CDR3 DNA reads TGTGCCAGCAGTTCCTGGACAGGGGGCACCGGGGAGCTGTTTTTT.

This clonotype was counted ten times or more. J is TRBJ2-5 and V is TRBV7-9; TRBD1 matches 7 bases. There are 14 residues in the CDR3. Germline V CDR1 and CDR2: SEHNR, FQNEAQ (reference sequence). V was clipped by 3 bases and J by 1 base; unmatched bases: 2. The chain's CDR3 is CASSFTGVQETQYF. CDR3 sequence (DNA): TGTGCCAGCAGCTTCACAGGGGTCCAAGAGACCCAGTACTTC.

The table lists this clonotype with a few counts. The junction departs from germline at one end; a sequencing error may be responsible. The gene calls are TRBV14 and TRBJ2-7, with D possibly TRBD1 on 6 matching bases. The CDR3 has 11 residues. Germline V gene sequence: CDR1 SGHDN, CDR2 FVKESK. The chain's CDR3 is CASSHGRRQDF. The CDR3 region has the DNA TGTGCCAGCAGCCATGGCCGGAGACAGGACTTC. Complete variable domain (other parts from reference TRBV14 and TRBJ2-7): EAGVTQFPSHSVIEKGQTVTLRCDPISGHDNLYWYRRVMGKEIKFLLHFVKESKQDESGMPNNRFLAERTGGTYSTLKVQPAELEDSGVYFCASSHGRRQDFGPGTRLTVT.

The sample holds many counts of this clonotype. The chain recombines TRBV12-3 or TRBV12-4 with TRBJ1-6, with a possible D match to TRBD1 (5 bases). This CDR3 is 14 amino acids long. The ends were cut back, 7 bases at V and 9 bases at J, with 16 bases in the middle. The CDR3 DNA reads as TGTGCCAGCACCCTTCAGGGCAGTTCTTCACCCCTCCACTTT. This gives the protein CASTLQGSSSPLHF.

This clonotype appeared a few times. The chain employs TRBV20-1 and TRBJ2-5, with TRBD2 identical over 8 bases. Trimming at V came to 0 bases and at J to 2 bases, leaving 2 bases not matched to a gene. The CDR3 spans 14 residues. In germline, CDR1 is DFQATT, CDR2 SNEGSKA (reference sequence). CDR3 sequence: CSARDSGTQETQYF. CDR3 nucleotides: TGCAGTGCTAGAGATAGCGGGACACAAGAGACCCAGTACTTC.

This clonotype has ten or more counts. The genes are TRBV2 and TRBJ1-1; 8 positions agree with TRBD1. V dropped 6 bases and J dropped 3; count of bases not matched to a gene: 3. Germline CDR1 reads SNHLY; CDR2 reads FYNNEI. The CDR3 has 13 amino acids. This CDR3 is CASSGQGDTEAFF. CDR3 nucleotide sequence: TGTGCCAGCAGCGGACAGGGAGACACTGAAGCTTTCTTT.

The chain has TRBV27 and TRBJ2-1; 7 bases match TRBD2. CDR3 length: 16 residues. Per the germline V gene, CDR1 is MNHEY and CDR2 is SMNVEV (reference sequence). The ends lost 1 base at V and 0 bases at J; junction bases unmatched: 3. CDR3 nucleotide sequence: TGTGCCAGCAGTTTATTTGGCGGGAGCTCCTACAATGAGCAGTTCTTC. Its translation: CASSLFGGSSYNEQFF.

V gene TRBV5-1 combines with J gene TRBJ2-3; TRBD1 is a possible D gene (6 bases). The CDR3 has 15 residues. The V end was cut by 1 base, the J end by 0 bases, with 9 bases between. In germline, CDR1 is SGHRS, CDR2 YFSETQ. The CDR3 nucleotides read TGCGCCAGCAGCTTGAGACAGGAGAGCACAGATACGCAGTATTTT. Translated, it gives CASSLRQESTDTQYF.

This clonotype has more than one count but fewer than ten. The rearrangement links TRBV5-5 to TRBJ2-2; 14 bases align to TRBD2. Germline CDR1 reads SGHKS; CDR2 reads YYEKEE (reference sequence). The CDR3 length is 17 residues. The V gene end was trimmed by 4 bases and the J gene end by 5 bases; junction bases not matched to a gene: 7. The CDR3 protein is CASSLTSGRVYTGELFF. CDR3 nucleotides: TGTGCCAGCAGCCTGACTAGCGGGAGGGTGTATACCGGGGAGCTGTTTTTT. The entire variable domain, with the rest obtained from reference TRBV5-5 and TRBJ2-2, is as follows: DAGVTQSPTHLIKTRGQQVTLRCSPISGHKSVSWYQQVLGQGPQFIFQYYEKEERGRGNFPDRFSARQFPNYSSELNVNALLLGDSALYLCASSLTSGRVYTGELFFGEGSRLTVL.